These 26 T cell receptor beta chains originate from one sample sequenced in a study of blood T cell repertoires in COVID-19. Libraries were prepared by immunoSEQ multiplex PCR; TCRdb keeps only in-frame clonotypes and omits some of them. The table lists 150,000 to 200,000 clones, less than 90% of them singletons, with 2.1% in the top ten. Sequencing was done on a sample of peripheral blood. The receptors here all came from a man between 65 and 85 years old with active or convalescent COVID-19.

The chain's CDR3 is CASSLRLAGGSGTQYF. The CDR3 region has the DNA TGTGCCAGCAGCTTACGCCTAGCGGGGGGTAGTGGGACCCAGTACTTC. The chain uses TRBV7-2 and TRBJ2-5, with 11 bases identical to TRBD2. CDR1 is SGHTA and CDR2 is FQGNSA in the germline V gene. With V trimmed by 2 bases and J by 7 bases, 9 bases remained unmatched. The CDR3 totals 16 residues.

The chain joins TRBV7-2 to TRBJ1-5, with D possibly matching TRBD1 (5 bases). The V end was cut by 5 bases, the J end by 0 bases, with 8 bases between. The CDR3 runs to 14 residues. Germline V gene lookup returns CDR1 SGHTA and CDR2 FQGNSA. The CDR3 region has the DNA TGTGCCAGCAGCACGACAGTTAGCAATCAGCCCCAGCATTTT. Translation gives CASSTTVSNQPQHF.

The chain employs TRBV5-1 and TRBJ2-1; D remains unclear. The CDR3 loop spans 14 amino acids. Germline V CDR1 and CDR2: SGHRS, YFSETQ. V was trimmed by 0 bases and J by 5 bases, leaving 9 bases between them. CDR3 region: CASSLGAGNNEQFF. The CDR3 coding sequence is TGCGCCAGCAGCTTGGGGGCAGGTAACAATGAGCAGTTCTTC.

The rearrangement links TRBV28 to TRBJ2-7; TRBD1 agrees at 9 bases. V was clipped by 6 bases and J by 5 bases; unmatched bases: 8. This CDR3 has 14 residues. Per the germline V gene, CDR1 is MDHEN and CDR2 is SYDVKM. The CDR3 DNA reads as TGTGCCAGCAGGATCACAGGGGGCGCGGACGAGCAGTACTTC. It codes for CASRITGGADEQYF.

A single count supports this clone. J is TRBJ1-5 and V is TRBV20-1, with D maybe TRBD1 (5 bases). The CDR3 is 11 amino acids. V dropped 5 bases and J dropped 6 bases, with 8 bases sitting between them. The germline V gene encodes CDR1 DFQATT and CDR2 SNEGSKA (reference sequence). The CDR3 DNA is TGCAGTGCTCAGGGTAGTCAGCCCCAGCATTTT. This sequence encodes CSAQGSQPQHF.

This clone appeared a single time. The chain uses TRBV19 and TRBJ1-5, with D unclear. Trimming took off 5 bases at V and 0 bases at J, with 11 bases between the two ends. The CDR3 is made up of 15 amino acids. CDR1 is LNHDA, CDR2 SQIVND, per germline (reference sequence). As DNA, the CDR3 is TGTGCCAGTAGTCGCAGACAAGGTAGCAATCAGCCCCAGCATTTT. The encoded protein is CASSRRQGSNQPQHF.

This clone was found once. The chain links TRBV19 to TRBJ1-5, with D unresolved. The CDR3 is made up of 14 amino acids. Germline V CDR1 and CDR2: LNHDA, SQIVND (reference sequence). V lost 5 bases and J lost 0, with 8 bases in between. CDR3 protein: CASSGHHSNQPQHF. The CDR3 nucleotides are TGTGCCAGTAGTGGGCACCATAGCAATCAGCCCCAGCATTTT.

The genes are TRBV10-1 and TRBJ2-3, with TRBD2 as a possible D gene (5 bases). The V end lost 5 bases, the J end lost 0 bases, and 9 bases lay between the germline ends. The CDR3 covers 14 residues. The germline V gene encodes CDR1 WNHNN and CDR2 SYGVQD (reference sequence). CDR3 in amino acids: CASSSTGSTDTQYF. The CDR3 nucleotides read TGCGCCAGCAGTAGCACGGGAAGCACAGATACGCAGTATTTT.

The genes are TRBV27 and TRBJ2-1; 9 bases agree with TRBD2. In germline, CDR1 is MNHEY, CDR2 SMNVEV (reference sequence). The CDR3 has 14 amino acids. After removal of 5 bases from V and 7 bases from J, the junction contained 6 bases not matched to a gene. The chain's CDR3 is CASSPPSGMNEQFF. In DNA, the CDR3 is TGTGCCAGCAGTCCCCCTAGCGGGATGAATGAGCAGTTCTTC.

The chain combines TRBV18 with TRBJ2-7, with D perhaps matching TRBD1 (5 bases). Germline CDR1 is KGHSH and CDR2 is LQKENI. V dropped 2 bases and J dropped 7 bases, with 18 bases sitting between them. The CDR3 is 15 residues long. CDR3: CASSPGWGAFGEQYF. For the CDR3, the DNA is TGTGCCAGCTCACCAGGATGGGGCGCCTTTGGGGAGCAGTACTTC.

V and J are TRBV19 and TRBJ1-1; tentatively, D is TRBD1 (5 bases). The length of the CDR3 is 13 residues. Per germline, CDR1 LNHDA and CDR2 SQIVND (reference sequence). V was pared by 5 bases and J by 4 bases, with 11 bases between. DNA of the CDR3: TGTGCCAGTAGTGGGCGCGGGGGCACTGAAGCTTTCTTT. It codes for CASSGRGGTEAFF.

This clone was seen a handful of times. This rearrangement joins TRBV7-9 to TRBJ2-5; D may be TRBD2 (6 bases). Trimming removed 0 bases at V and 5 bases at J, with 13 bases between. CDR3 length equals 15 residues. CDR1 and CDR2 from the germline V gene are SEHNR and FQNEAQ (reference sequence). The CDR3 sequence: CASSLAGPAGETQYF. DNA of the CDR3: TGTGCCAGCAGCTTAGCAGGCCCGGCGGGGGAGACCCAGTACTTC.

The chain employs TRBV13 and TRBJ2-7, with D perhaps matching TRBD1 (6 bases). Deletions cut 3 bases from V and 4 bases from J, with 10 bases between. The CDR3 contains 13 residues. The germline V gene encodes CDR1 PRHDT and CDR2 FYEKMQ (reference sequence). The CDR3, as DNA: TGTGCCAGCAGCTTGAGAGGGGGATACGAGCAGTACTTC. Encoded protein: CASSLRGGYEQYF.

The chain employs TRBV9 and TRBJ2-1; D is perhaps TRBD2 (6 bases). Germline V lookup: CDR1 SGDLS, CDR2 YYNGEE. Trimming removed 0 bases at V and 5 bases at J, with 18 bases between. The CDR3 loop spans 17 amino acids. DNA of the CDR3: TGTGCCAGCAGCGTAGCCGGGGGTAACCCCTTAAACAATGAGCAGTTCTTC. Translation: CASSVAGGNPLNNEQFF. The variable domain in full, completed from reference TRBV9 and TRBJ2-1, reads DSGVTQTPKHLITATGQRVTLRCSPRSGDLSVYWYQQSLDQGLQFLIQYYNGEERAKGNILERFSAQQFPDLHSELNLSSLELGDSALYFCASSVAGGNPLNNEQFFGPGTRLTVL.

The chain employs TRBV15 and TRBJ2-7; TRBD1 agrees at 10 bases. CDR3 length equals 17 residues. The J segment lost 4 bases and the V segment lost 0 bases, leaving 9 bases of the junction unmatched. Germline V gene sequence: CDR1 LNHNV, CDR2 YYDKDF (reference sequence). The CDR3 protein is CATSRDSLGQGIYEQYF. The CDR3, as DNA: TGTGCCACCAGCAGAGATAGTTTGGGACAGGGGATATACGAGCAGTACTTC.

The chain carries TRBV28 and TRBJ2-7; TRBD1 matches at 7 bases. The CDR3 sequence is 13 residues long. Germline V lookup: CDR1 MDHEN, CDR2 SYDVKM. V lost 2 bases and J lost 3; bases outside the gene matches: 1. The CDR3 reads CASSLGTDYEQYF. As DNA, the CDR3 is TGTGCCAGCAGTTTAGGGACAGACTACGAGCAGTACTTC.

The V gene is TRBV9, the J gene TRBJ2-7; 11 nucleotides align to TRBD2. V was clipped by 2 bases and J by 3 bases; unmatched bases: 1. Looked up from germline, CDR1 is SGDLS and CDR2 is YYNGEE. CDR3 size: 14 residues. CDR3 amino acids: CASSVSGGDYEQYF. The CDR3, as DNA: TGTGCCAGCAGCGTTAGCGGGGGGGACTACGAGCAGTACTTC.

This chain connects TRBV28 to TRBJ2-7, with 10 bases identical to TRBD1. Germline lookup yields CDR1 MDHEN and CDR2 SYDVKM. V lost 6 bases, J lost 4 bases, and 3 bases stayed unmatched. The CDR3 is 13 residues long. The CDR3 region is CASRPGQGYEQYF. The CDR3, as DNA: TGTGCCAGCAGGCCGGGACAGGGGTACGAGCAGTACTTC.

The J gene is TRBJ2-1, the V gene TRBV21-1; the D call TRBD2 from the table was never checked on the DNA. TRBV21-1 is classified as a pseudogene. The CDR3 contains 15 residues. The CDR3 DNA is TGTGCCAGCAGCAAGACTAGCGAGCCCTACAATGAGCAGTTCTTC. This sequence encodes CASSKTSEPYNEQFF.

The chain combines TRBV4-1 with TRBJ2-2, with TRBD1 matching over 9 bases. Germline values: CDR1 MGHRA, CDR2 YSYEKL. The CDR3 extends over 16 amino acids. V was clipped by 4 bases and J by 1 base; unmatched bases: 4. This chain's CDR3 is CASSPWGQGNTGELFF. CDR3 nucleotides: TGCGCCAGCAGCCCATGGGGACAGGGGAACACCGGGGAGCTGTTTTTT.

The chain carries TRBV27 and TRBJ1-6; D gene ambiguous. The CDR3 has 12 residues. Trimming left V 3 bases short and J 8 bases short, with 5 bases between. CDR1 and CDR2 (germline): MNHEY, SMNVEV (reference sequence). CDR3 protein: CASSFPDSPLHF. CDR3 sequence (DNA): TGTGCCAGCAGTTTCCCGGATTCACCCCTCCACTTT.

This chain links TRBV6-2 or TRBV6-3 with TRBJ2-5; TRBD1 matches at 11 bases. The length of the CDR3 is 15 residues. Losses at the gene ends were 4 bases for V and 2 bases for J; bases not matched to a gene: 3. From germline, CDR1 is MNHEY and CDR2 SVGEGT. CDR3 sequence (DNA): TGTGCCAGCAGTTCGGACAGGGGGCTACAAGAGACCCAGTACTTC. As protein: CASSSDRGLQETQYF.

This chain connects TRBV6-5 to TRBJ1-5, with D possibly matching TRBD1 (5 bases). CDR3 length equals 12 residues. V was clipped by 9 bases and J by 9 bases, with 15 bases between them. The germline V gene encodes CDR1 MNHEY and CDR2 SVGAGI. The CDR3: CARNRNRRPQHF. Here the CDR3 DNA reads TGTGCCAGAAACAGGAATAGAAGGCCCCAGCATTTT.

The gene calls are TRBV27 and TRBJ2-1; unclear D gene. V was shortened by 5 bases and J by 4 bases, with 9 bases between the two germline ends. This CDR3 spans 13 amino acids. Per germline, CDR1 MNHEY and CDR2 SMNVEV (reference sequence). CDR3 sequence: CASSPGVYNEQFF. The CDR3 DNA sequence: TGTGCCAGCAGTCCCGGTGTATACAATGAGCAGTTCTTC.

This clone ranks as medium-sized (0.01 to 0.1%). The chain recombines TRBV28 with TRBJ2-7; D may be TRBD1 (5 bases). The length of the CDR3 is 14 residues. V was cut by 6 bases and J by 7 bases, with 19 bases left in between. CDR1 and CDR2 (germline): MDHEN, SYDVKM. This CDR3 reads CASSFTGTQGEQYF. CDR3 in DNA: TGTGCCAGCAGCTTTACAGGAACCCAAGGGGAGCAGTACTTC.

The chain is built from TRBV7-2 and TRBJ2-3; 8 nucleotides agree with TRBD2. V shed 5 bases and J 6 bases; nucleotides not matched to a gene: 13. Germline V gene data show CDR1 as SGHTA and CDR2 as FQGNSA. This CDR3 spans 16 amino acids. The CDR3 DNA follows: TGTGCCAGCAGCCTAGTGGGCGGGGGGATAATTGATACGCAGTATTTT. This gives the protein CASSLVGGGIIDTQYF. Drawing the rest from reference TRBV7-2 and TRBJ2-3, the complete variable domain is GAGVSQSPSNKVTEKGKDVELRCDPISGHTALYWYRQSLGQGLEFLIYFQGNSAPDKSGLPSDRFSAERTGGSVSTLTIQRTQQEDSAVYLCASSLVGGGIIDTQYFGPGTRLTVL.